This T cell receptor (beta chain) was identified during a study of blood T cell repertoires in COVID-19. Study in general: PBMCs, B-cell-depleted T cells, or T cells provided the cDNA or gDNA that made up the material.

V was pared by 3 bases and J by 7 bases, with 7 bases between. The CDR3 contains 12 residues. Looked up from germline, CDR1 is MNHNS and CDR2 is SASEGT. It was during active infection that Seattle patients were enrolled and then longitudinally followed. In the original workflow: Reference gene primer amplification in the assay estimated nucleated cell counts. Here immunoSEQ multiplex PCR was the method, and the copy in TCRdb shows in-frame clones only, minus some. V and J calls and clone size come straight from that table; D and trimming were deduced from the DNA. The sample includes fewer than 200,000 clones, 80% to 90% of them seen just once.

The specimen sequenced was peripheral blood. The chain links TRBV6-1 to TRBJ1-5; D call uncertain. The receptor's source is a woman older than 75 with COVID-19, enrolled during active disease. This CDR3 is CASSDAGQPQHF. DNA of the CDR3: TGTGCCAGCAGTGATGCGGGACAGCCCCAGCATTTT.